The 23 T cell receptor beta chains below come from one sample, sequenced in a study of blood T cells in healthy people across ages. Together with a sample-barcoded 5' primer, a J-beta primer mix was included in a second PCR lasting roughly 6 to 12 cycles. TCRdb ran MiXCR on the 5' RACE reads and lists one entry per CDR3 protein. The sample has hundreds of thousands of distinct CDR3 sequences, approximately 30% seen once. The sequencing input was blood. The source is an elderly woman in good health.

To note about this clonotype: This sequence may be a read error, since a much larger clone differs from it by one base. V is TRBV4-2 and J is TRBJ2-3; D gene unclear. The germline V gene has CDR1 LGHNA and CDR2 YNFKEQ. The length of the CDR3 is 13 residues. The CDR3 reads CASSQDITDTQDF. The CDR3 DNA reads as TGTGCCAGCAGCCAAGATATAACAGATACGCAGGATTTT.

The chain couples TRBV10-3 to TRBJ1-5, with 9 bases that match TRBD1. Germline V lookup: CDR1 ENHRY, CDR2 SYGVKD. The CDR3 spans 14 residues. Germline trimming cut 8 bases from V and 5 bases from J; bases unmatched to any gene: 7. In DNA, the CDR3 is TGTGCCATCGCGCTACAGGGGGCAGATCAGCCCCAGCATTTT. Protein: CAIALQGADQPQHF.

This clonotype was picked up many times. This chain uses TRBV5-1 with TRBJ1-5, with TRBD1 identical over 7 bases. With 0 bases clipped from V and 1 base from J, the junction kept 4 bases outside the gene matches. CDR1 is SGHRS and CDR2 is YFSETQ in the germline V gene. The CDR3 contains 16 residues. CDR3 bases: TGCGCCAGCAGCTTGGGTGACAGGGCCAGCAATCAGCCCCAGCATTTT. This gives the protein CASSLGDRASNQPQHF.

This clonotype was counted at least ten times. The chain's CDR3 is CAISTGGETQYF. Here the CDR3 DNA reads TGTGCCATCAGTACAGGGGGAGAGACCCAGTACTTC. The chain is built from TRBV10-3 and TRBJ2-5; 8 nucleotides align to TRBD1. Germline CDR1 ENHRY, CDR2 SYGVKD. Unmatched junction bases numbered 0, after V lost 5 bases and J lost 4 bases. CDR3 length: 12 amino acids.

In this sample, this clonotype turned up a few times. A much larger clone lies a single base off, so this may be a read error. The CDR3 loop is CATSRDPQGGEKRFF. CDR3 bases: TGTGCCACCAGCAGAGATCCCCAGGGGGGGGAAAAACGGTTTTTT. The chain combines TRBV15 with TRBJ1-4, with 7 bases that match TRBD1. Per germline, CDR1 LNHNV and CDR2 YYDKDF (reference sequence). There are 15 residues in the CDR3. Variable domain in full (rest from reference TRBV15 and TRBJ1-4): DAMVIQNPRYQVTQFGKPVTLSCSQTLNHNVMYWYQQKSSQAPKLLFHYYDKDFNNEADTPDNFQSRRPNTSFCFLDIRSPGLGDTAMYLCATSRDPQGGEKRFFGSGTQLSVL.

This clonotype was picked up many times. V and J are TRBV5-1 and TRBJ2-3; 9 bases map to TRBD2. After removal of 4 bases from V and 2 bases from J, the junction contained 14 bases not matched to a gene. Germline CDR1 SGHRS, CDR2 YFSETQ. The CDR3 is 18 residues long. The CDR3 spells CASSPGGSGGPITDTQYF. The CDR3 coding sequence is TGCGCCAGCAGCCCAGGGGGTAGCGGGGGCCCGATCACAGATACGCAGTATTTT.

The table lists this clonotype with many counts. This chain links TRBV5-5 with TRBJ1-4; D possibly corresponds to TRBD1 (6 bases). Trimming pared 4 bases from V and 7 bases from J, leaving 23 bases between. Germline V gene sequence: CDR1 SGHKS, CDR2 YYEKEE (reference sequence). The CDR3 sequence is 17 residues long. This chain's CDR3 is CASSLDPKGGLGEKLFF. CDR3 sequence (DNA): TGTGCCAGCAGCCTAGACCCAAAAGGGGGGCTGGGTGAAAAACTGTTTTTT.

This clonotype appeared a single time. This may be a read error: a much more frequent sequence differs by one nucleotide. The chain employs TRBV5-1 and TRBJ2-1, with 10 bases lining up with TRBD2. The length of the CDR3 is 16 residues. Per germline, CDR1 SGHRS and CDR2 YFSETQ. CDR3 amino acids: CAGSPDGTSDYNEQFF. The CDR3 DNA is TGCGCCGGCAGCCCGGACGGGACTAGCGACTACAATGAGCAGTTCTTC. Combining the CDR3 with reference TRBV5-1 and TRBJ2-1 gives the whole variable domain KAGVTQTPRYLIKTRGQQVTLSCSPISGHRSVSWYQQTPGQGLQFLFEYFSETQRNKGNFPGRFSGRQFSNSRSEMNVSTLELGDSALYLCAGSPDGTSDYNEQFFGPGTRLTVL.

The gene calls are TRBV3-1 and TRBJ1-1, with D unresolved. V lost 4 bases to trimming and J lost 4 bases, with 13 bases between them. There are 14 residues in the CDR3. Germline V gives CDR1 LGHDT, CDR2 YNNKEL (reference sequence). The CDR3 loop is CASSLDSKRTEAFF. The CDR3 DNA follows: TGTGCCAGCAGCCTTGACTCAAAGCGCACTGAAGCTTTCTTT.

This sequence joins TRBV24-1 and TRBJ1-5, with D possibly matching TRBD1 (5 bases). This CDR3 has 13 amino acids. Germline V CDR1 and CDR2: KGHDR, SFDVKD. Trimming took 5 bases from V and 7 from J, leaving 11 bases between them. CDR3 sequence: CATSGTNRQPQHF. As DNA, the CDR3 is TGTGCCACCAGTGGGACGAACAGGCAGCCCCAGCATTTT.

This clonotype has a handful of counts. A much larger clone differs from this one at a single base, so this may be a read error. The CDR3 nucleotides read TGTGCCAGCAGCTTAGATGCAGGGTGGGAGACCCAGTACTTC. Its protein product is CASSLDAGWETQYF. The chain has TRBV7-2 and TRBJ2-5; weak D call: TRBD1 (5 bases). Trimming pared 1 base from V and 5 bases from J, leaving 11 bases between. This CDR3 region has 14 residues. Germline V gene lookup returns CDR1 SGHTA and CDR2 FQGNSA.

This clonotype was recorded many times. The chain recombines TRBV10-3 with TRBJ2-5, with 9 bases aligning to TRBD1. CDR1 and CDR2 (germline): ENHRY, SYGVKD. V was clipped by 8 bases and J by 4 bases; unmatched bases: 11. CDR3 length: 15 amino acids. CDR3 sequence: CAIAVGTGKGETQYF. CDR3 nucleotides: TGTGCCATCGCGGTCGGGACAGGGAAGGGAGAGACCCAGTACTTC.

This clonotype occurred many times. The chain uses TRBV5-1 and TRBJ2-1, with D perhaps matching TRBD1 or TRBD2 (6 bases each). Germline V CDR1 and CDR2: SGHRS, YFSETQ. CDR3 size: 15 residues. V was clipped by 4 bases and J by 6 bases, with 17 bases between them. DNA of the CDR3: TGCGCCAGCAGCCCCGGAGGGGGAAACGTCAATGAGCAGTTCTTC. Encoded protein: CASSPGGGNVNEQFF.

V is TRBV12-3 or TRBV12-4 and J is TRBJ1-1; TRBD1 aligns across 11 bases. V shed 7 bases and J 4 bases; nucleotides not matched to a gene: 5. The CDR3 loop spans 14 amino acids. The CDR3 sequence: CASIRDRGGTEAFF. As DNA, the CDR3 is TGTGCCAGCATTCGGGACAGGGGGGGCACTGAAGCTTTCTTT.

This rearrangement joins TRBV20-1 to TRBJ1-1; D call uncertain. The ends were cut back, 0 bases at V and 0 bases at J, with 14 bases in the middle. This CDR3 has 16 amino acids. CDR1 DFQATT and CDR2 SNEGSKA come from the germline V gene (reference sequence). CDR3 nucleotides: TGCAGTGCTAGAGAGCGGACGGGTCCCGTGAACACTGAAGCTTTCTTT. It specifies CSARERTGPVNTEAFF.

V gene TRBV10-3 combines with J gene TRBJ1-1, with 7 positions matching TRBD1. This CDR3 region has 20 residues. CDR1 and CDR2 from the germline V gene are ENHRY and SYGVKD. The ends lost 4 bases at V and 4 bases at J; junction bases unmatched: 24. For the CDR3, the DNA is TGTGCCATCAGTGGGAATCCCACGTACTCCGGTAGGGGGCCGGGCACTGAAGCTTTCTTT. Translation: CAISGNPTYSGRGPGTEAFF.

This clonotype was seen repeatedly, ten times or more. The CDR3 reads CSVDFTGGNTEAFF. CDR3 in DNA: TGCAGCGTTGACTTCACAGGGGGCAATACTGAAGCTTTCTTT. V gene TRBV29-1 combines with J gene TRBJ1-1; 9 bases match TRBD1. CDR3 length: 14 amino acids. Unmatched junction bases numbered 7, after V lost 3 bases and J lost 5 bases. CDR1 is SQVTM, CDR2 ANQGSEA, per germline.

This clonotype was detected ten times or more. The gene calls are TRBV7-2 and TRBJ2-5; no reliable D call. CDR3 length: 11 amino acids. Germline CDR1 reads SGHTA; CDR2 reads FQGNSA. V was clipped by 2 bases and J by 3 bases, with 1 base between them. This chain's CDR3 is CASSLKETQYF. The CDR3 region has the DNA TGTGCCAGCAGCTTAAAAGAGACCCAGTACTTC.

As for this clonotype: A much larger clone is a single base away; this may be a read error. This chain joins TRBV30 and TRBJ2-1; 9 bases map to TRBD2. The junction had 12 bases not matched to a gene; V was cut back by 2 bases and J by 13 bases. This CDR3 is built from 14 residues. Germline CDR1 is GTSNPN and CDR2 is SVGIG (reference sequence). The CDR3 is CAWSQRGVRETQFF. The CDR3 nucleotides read TGTGCCTGGAGTCAGCGGGGGGTTCGAGAGACCCAGTTCTTC.

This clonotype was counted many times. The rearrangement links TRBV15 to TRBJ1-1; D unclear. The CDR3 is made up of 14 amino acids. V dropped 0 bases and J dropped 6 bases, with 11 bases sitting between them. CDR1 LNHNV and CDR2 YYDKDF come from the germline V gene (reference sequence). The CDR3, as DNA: TGTGCCACCAGCAGAGATTCCCATAGCCCTGAAGCTTTCTTT. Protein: CATSRDSHSPEAFF.

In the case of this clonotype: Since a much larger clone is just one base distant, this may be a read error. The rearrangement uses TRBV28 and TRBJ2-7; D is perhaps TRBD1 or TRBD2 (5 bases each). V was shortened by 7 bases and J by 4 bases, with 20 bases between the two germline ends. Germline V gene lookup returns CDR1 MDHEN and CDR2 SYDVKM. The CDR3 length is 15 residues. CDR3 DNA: TGTGCCAGCAATTCACTCCCGGGACGGAGTTACGAGCAGTACTTC. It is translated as CASNSLPGRSYEQYF.

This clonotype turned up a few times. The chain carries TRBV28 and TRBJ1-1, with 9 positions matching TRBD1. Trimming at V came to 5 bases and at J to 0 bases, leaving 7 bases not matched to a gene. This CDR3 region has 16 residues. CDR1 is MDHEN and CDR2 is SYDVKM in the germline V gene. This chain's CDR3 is CASSVGTGPMNTEAFF. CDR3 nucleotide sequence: TGTGCCAGCAGTGTTGGGACAGGGCCCATGAACACTGAAGCTTTCTTT.

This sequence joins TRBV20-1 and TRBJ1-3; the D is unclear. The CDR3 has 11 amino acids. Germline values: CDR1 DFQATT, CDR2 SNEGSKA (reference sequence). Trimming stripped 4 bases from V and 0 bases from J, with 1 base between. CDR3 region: CSANSGNTIYF. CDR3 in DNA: TGCAGTGCTAACTCTGGAAACACCATATATTTT.